A selection of T cell receptor beta chains follows, all from one sample in a study of T cell responses to AZD1222 COVID-19 vaccine. Profiled with immunoSEQ multiplex PCR; TCRdb holds only in-frame clones, not every one. Of 150,000 to 200,000 clones in the sample, approximately 90% are singletons; the top ten hold approximately 4.3%. The sample in question was peripheral blood, obtained 28 days after the second AZD1222 dose. The receptors come from an adult who received the AZD1222 COVID-19 vaccine. Each CDR3 is given with its conserved first and last residue. A D gene is named only where the DNA matches it firmly. For some rows the clone size is stated as once, few or many, or as a class when expanded; others skip it.

CDR3nt: TGTGCCAGCAGTGAAGGAGGCATGGGGTACAGCTACACCTTC
CDR3aa: CASSEGGMGYSYTF
abundance: .
v_gene: TRBV6-1
d_gene: .
j_gene: TRBJ1-2

CDR3nt: TGTGCCAGCGGGACAAGGGGACAGTGGAATTCACCCCTCCACTTT
CDR3aa: CASGTRGQWNSPLHF
abundance: once
v_gene: TRBV27
d_gene: TRBD1
j_gene: TRBJ1-6

CDR3nt: TGTGCCAGCAGTTCCTTGGCGGACTCTGGGGCCAACGTCCTGACTTTC
CDR3aa: CASSSLADSGANVLTF
abundance: once
v_gene: TRBV6-5
d_gene: .
j_gene: TRBJ2-6

CDR3nt: TGCGCCAGCAGCCCCTATTCAGGGGCTACAACTAATGAAAAACTGTTTTTT
CDR3aa: CASSPYSGATTNEKLFF
abundance: .
v_gene: TRBV4-1
d_gene: .
j_gene: TRBJ1-4

CDR3nt: TGCGCCAGCAGCCAAGAATCGACAAGGTCGGTAAAACTGTTTTTT
CDR3aa: CASSQESTRSVKLFF
abundance: .
v_gene: TRBV4-3
d_gene: .
j_gene: TRBJ1-4

CDR3nt: TGTGCCAGCAGTTTAAGGAGGGGGACCCACACCTTC
CDR3aa: CASSLRRGTHTF
abundance: few
v_gene: TRBV28
d_gene: .
j_gene: TRBJ1-2

CDR3nt: TGTGCCAGCAGCGTAGAACTAAGGGGAGGCTACACCTTC
CDR3aa: CASSVELRGGYTF
abundance: .
v_gene: TRBV9
d_gene: .
j_gene: TRBJ1-2

CDR3nt: TGTGCCAGCAGCCTGGGGTCAGGTTCGTACGAGCAGTACTTC
CDR3aa: CASSLGSGSYEQYF
abundance: few
v_gene: TRBV27
d_gene: .
j_gene: TRBJ2-7

CDR3nt: TGTGCCAGCAGCCGCACTAGCGGGGGCGCCCCCGGGGGGTACACCTTC
CDR3aa: CASSRTSGGAPGGYTF
abundance: .
v_gene: TRBV3-1/TRBV3-2
d_gene: .
j_gene: TRBJ1-2

CDR3nt: TGCAGCGTAGAAGGGACAGGGGAAACTGAAGCTTTCTTT
CDR3aa: CSVEGTGETEAFF
abundance: once
v_gene: TRBV29-1
d_gene: TRBD1
j_gene: TRBJ1-1

CDR3nt: TGTGCCATCAGTCAACAGGGAGATGAGCAGTTCTTC
CDR3aa: CAISQQGDEQFF
abundance: .
v_gene: TRBV10-3
d_gene: .
j_gene: TRBJ2-1

CDR3nt: TGTGCCAGCAGCCAAGCGGGGACACCCCTCGGAGATACGCAGTATTTT
CDR3aa: CASSQAGTPLGDTQYF
abundance: .
v_gene: TRBV3-1/TRBV3-2
d_gene: .
j_gene: TRBJ2-3

CDR3nt: TGTGCCAGCAGTTTTTCAGGGTCTAATGAAAAACTGTTTTTT
CDR3aa: CASSFSGSNEKLFF
abundance: .
v_gene: TRBV28
d_gene: .
j_gene: TRBJ1-4

CDR3nt: TGTGCCTGGGGGACAGGTCAAACGTACGAGCAGTACTTC
CDR3aa: CAWGTGQTYEQYF
abundance: .
v_gene: TRBV30
d_gene: TRBD1
j_gene: TRBJ2-7

CDR3nt: TGTGCCAGCAGTTACTCGGGCTTCAGCTCCTACGAGCAGTACTTC
CDR3aa: CASSYSGFSSYEQYF
abundance: .
v_gene: TRBV6-5
d_gene: .
j_gene: TRBJ2-7

CDR3nt: TGTGCCAGCAGCGAATTCACTTTGATTGGTCCCAAAGAAGCTTTCTTT
CDR3aa: CASSEFTLIGPKEAFF
abundance: .
v_gene: TRBV7-6
d_gene: .
j_gene: TRBJ1-1

CDR3nt: TGTGCCAGCAGTTACGTAGGAACCGACTGGGGCTACACCTTC
CDR3aa: CASSYVGTDWGYTF
abundance: .
v_gene: TRBV6-2/TRBV6-3
d_gene: .
j_gene: TRBJ1-2

CDR3nt: TGTGCCAGCAGTAACCGGGACTTGGAAGGCTACACCTTC
CDR3aa: CASSNRDLEGYTF
abundance: few
v_gene: TRBV6-5
d_gene: .
j_gene: TRBJ1-2

CDR3nt: TGTGCCAGCAGTGAAGCTGGCAGACAGAATTCACCCCTCCACTTT
CDR3aa: CASSEAGRQNSPLHF
abundance: .
v_gene: TRBV2
d_gene: .
j_gene: TRBJ1-6

CDR3nt: TGTGCCAGCAGCGCAAGGGACCGCAACACTGAAGCTTTCTTT
CDR3aa: CASSARDRNTEAFF
abundance: .
v_gene: TRBV9
d_gene: .
j_gene: TRBJ1-1

CDR3nt: TGTGCCAGCAGTCCAAGGGGGGGCGGCACAGATACGCAGTATTTT
CDR3aa: CASSPRGGGTDTQYF
abundance: .
v_gene: TRBV2
d_gene: .
j_gene: TRBJ2-3

CDR3nt: TGTGCCAGCAGCTTAGTTACAGGGGGTCGGAATTCACCCCTCCACTTT
CDR3aa: CASSLVTGGRNSPLHF
abundance: .
v_gene: TRBV7-6
d_gene: TRBD1
j_gene: TRBJ1-6

CDR3nt: TGCGCCAGCAGCCTCGGACCCCTCTCCACTGGGGCCAACGTCCTGACTTTC
CDR3aa: CASSLGPLSTGANVLTF
abundance: .
v_gene: TRBV5-1
d_gene: .
j_gene: TRBJ2-6

CDR3nt: TGTGCCAGCAGCAACTCCGGACAGGCGAACACTGAAGCTTTCTTT
CDR3aa: CASSNSGQANTEAFF
abundance: .
v_gene: TRBV6-5
d_gene: TRBD1
j_gene: TRBJ1-1

CDR3nt: TGTGCCAGCACCTTACATCTCCAGACGAACACTGAAGCTTTCTTT
CDR3aa: CASTLHLQTNTEAFF
abundance: .
v_gene: TRBV6-5
d_gene: .
j_gene: TRBJ1-1

CDR3nt: TGTGCCAGCGGGATCAATCAGCCCCAGCATTTT
CDR3aa: CASGINQPQHF
abundance: few
v_gene: TRBV2
d_gene: .
j_gene: TRBJ1-5

CDR3nt: TGTGCCAGCACCCTCCTCGGGCAGAGCTATGGCTACACCTTC
CDR3aa: CASTLLGQSYGYTF
abundance: .
v_gene: TRBV6-5
d_gene: .
j_gene: TRBJ1-2

CDR3nt: TGTGCCAGCAGCCGGACAGGTGGGGGCTACGAGCAGTACTTC
CDR3aa: CASSRTGGGYEQYF
abundance: .
v_gene: TRBV7-9
d_gene: TRBD1
j_gene: TRBJ2-7

CDR3nt: TGTGCCTGGAGTCCTCGACTGAATGAAAAACTGTTTTTT
CDR3aa: CAWSPRLNEKLFF
abundance: once
v_gene: TRBV30
d_gene: .
j_gene: TRBJ1-4

CDR3nt: TGTGCTAGTGGTTTGGTACACGAGCCACCGTACCTCTTT
CDR3aa: CASGLVHEPPYLF
abundance: .
v_gene: TRBV12-5
d_gene: .
j_gene: TRBJ1-1

CDR3nt: TGCGCCAGCAGCTTGGGTGGAGGGGGCGGAGAGACCCAGTACTTC
CDR3aa: CASSLGGGGGETQYF
abundance: .
v_gene: TRBV5-1
d_gene: .
j_gene: TRBJ2-5

CDR3nt: TGCGCCAGCAGCCCGGACGGCAAAAAGGGCTATGGCTACACCTTC
CDR3aa: CASSPDGKKGYGYTF
abundance: .
v_gene: TRBV5-1
d_gene: .
j_gene: TRBJ1-2

CDR3nt: TGTGCCAGCAGCCCGACCGGGGCAGATACGCAGTATTTT
CDR3aa: CASSPTGADTQYF
abundance: .
v_gene: TRBV7-9
d_gene: .
j_gene: TRBJ2-3

CDR3nt: TGTGCCAGCAGCAAAGCGCAGGGACAGGGGCGGACAGATACGCAGTATTTT
CDR3aa: CASSKAQGQGRTDTQYF
abundance: .
v_gene: TRBV21-1
d_gene: .
j_gene: TRBJ2-3

CDR3nt: TGTGCCAGTAGTACTCGACGGGTGGAGGAAAAACTGTTTTTT
CDR3aa: CASSTRRVEEKLFF
abundance: few
v_gene: TRBV19
d_gene: .
j_gene: TRBJ1-4

CDR3nt: TGTGCCAGCAGCGAGAGGAAGGACACTGAAGCTTTCTTT
CDR3aa: CASSERKDTEAFF
abundance: .
v_gene: TRBV9
d_gene: .
j_gene: TRBJ1-1

CDR3nt: TGTGCCAGTAGCTCCCCGGGCAGTTTCTATGGCTACACCTTC
CDR3aa: CASSSPGSFYGYTF
abundance: .
v_gene: TRBV19
d_gene: .
j_gene: TRBJ1-2

CDR3nt: TGCAGCCTGACAGCTGCCTTTAGCACTGAAGCTTTCTTT
CDR3aa: CSLTAAFSTEAFF
abundance: .
v_gene: TRBV29-1
d_gene: .
j_gene: TRBJ1-1

CDR3nt: TGTGCCAGCAGCCAAGAAGCTGCCGCCGGGGTCACTGAAGCTTTCTTT
CDR3aa: CASSQEAAAGVTEAFF
abundance: .
v_gene: TRBV4-2
d_gene: .
j_gene: TRBJ1-1

CDR3nt: TGTGCCAGCGCCATGCAGACCAACACTGAAGCTTTCTTT
CDR3aa: CASAMQTNTEAFF
abundance: .
v_gene: TRBV11-2
d_gene: .
j_gene: TRBJ1-1

CDR3nt: TGTGCCAGCAGCGAGGGACAGGGGCCCCCCAGGGAGCAGTTCTTC
CDR3aa: CASSEGQGPPREQFF
abundance: .
v_gene: TRBV14
d_gene: TRBD1
j_gene: TRBJ2-1

CDR3nt: TGCGCCAGCGCCCTATTATCGGGTACCAATCAGCCCCAGCATTTT
CDR3aa: CASALLSGTNQPQHF
abundance: once
v_gene: TRBV5-1
d_gene: .
j_gene: TRBJ1-5

CDR3nt: TGTGCCAGCAGTGGGACAGATAATTCACCCCTCCACTTT
CDR3aa: CASSGTDNSPLHF
abundance: medium-sized
v_gene: TRBV6-4
d_gene: .
j_gene: TRBJ1-6

CDR3nt: TGTGCCAGCAGCCCCCGGACAGGGGAGGAGCAGTACTTC
CDR3aa: CASSPRTGEEQYF
abundance: .
v_gene: TRBV7-9
d_gene: TRBD1
j_gene: TRBJ2-7

CDR3nt: TGCAGCGCCCAGGAGCCTAATGAAAAACTGTTTTTT
CDR3aa: CSAQEPNEKLFF
abundance: .
v_gene: TRBV29-1
d_gene: .
j_gene: TRBJ1-4

CDR3nt: TGTGCCAGCAGCTCGCCGGGACAGGGGCCGACCGGGGAGCTGTTTTTT
CDR3aa: CASSSPGQGPTGELFF
abundance: .
v_gene: TRBV13
d_gene: TRBD1
j_gene: TRBJ2-2